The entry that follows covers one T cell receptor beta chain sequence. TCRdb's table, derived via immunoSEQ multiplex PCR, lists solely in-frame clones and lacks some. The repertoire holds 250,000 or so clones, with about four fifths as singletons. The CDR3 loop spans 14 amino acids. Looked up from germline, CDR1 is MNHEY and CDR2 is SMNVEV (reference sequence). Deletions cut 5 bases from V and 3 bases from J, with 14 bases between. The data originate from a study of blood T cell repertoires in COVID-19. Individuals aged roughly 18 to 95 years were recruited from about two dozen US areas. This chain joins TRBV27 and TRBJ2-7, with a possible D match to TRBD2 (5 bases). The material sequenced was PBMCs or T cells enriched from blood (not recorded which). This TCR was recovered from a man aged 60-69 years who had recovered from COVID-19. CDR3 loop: CASSTEGAIYEQYF. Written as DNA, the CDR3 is TGTGCCAGCAGTACTGAGGGAGCCATCTACGAGCAGTACTTC.